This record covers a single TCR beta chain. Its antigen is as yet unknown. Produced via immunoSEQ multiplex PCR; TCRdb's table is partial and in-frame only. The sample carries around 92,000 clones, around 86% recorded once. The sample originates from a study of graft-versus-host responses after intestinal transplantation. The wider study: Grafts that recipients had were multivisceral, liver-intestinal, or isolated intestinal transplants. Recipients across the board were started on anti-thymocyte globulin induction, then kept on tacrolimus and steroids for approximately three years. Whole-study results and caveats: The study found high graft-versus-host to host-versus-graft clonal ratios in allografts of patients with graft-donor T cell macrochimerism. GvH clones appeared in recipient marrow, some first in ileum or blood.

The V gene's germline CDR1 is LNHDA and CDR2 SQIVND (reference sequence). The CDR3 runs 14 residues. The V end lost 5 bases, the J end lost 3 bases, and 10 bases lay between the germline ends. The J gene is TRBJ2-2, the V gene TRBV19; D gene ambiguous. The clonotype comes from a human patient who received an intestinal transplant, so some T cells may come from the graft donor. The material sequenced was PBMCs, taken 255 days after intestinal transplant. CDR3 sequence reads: CASSPPHDTGELFF. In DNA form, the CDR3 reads TGTGCCAGTAGTCCGCCCCACGACACCGGGGAGCTGTTTTTT. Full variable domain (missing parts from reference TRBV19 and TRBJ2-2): DGGITQSPKYLFRKEGQNVTLSCEQNLNHDAMYWYRQDPGQGLRLIYYSQIVNDFQKGDIAEGYSVSREKKESFPLTVTSAQKNPTAFYLCASSPPHDTGELFFGEGSRLTVL.